The 9 T cell receptor beta chains presented below share a single source sample, sequenced in a study of shared T cell receptors in the human thymus. Clones were read by immunoSEQ multiplex PCR, and TCRdb kept only the in-frame ones, dropping some. The repertoire consists of 720,000 or so clones, with approximately 85% occurring once and the leading ten covering about 0.0098%. These same records also appear under a second study, on human thymus T cells.

Sequenced input: thymocytes. Receptors were obtained from a girl in the first two years of life with a congenital heart defect.

This clone was seen just once. V and J are TRBV7-9 and TRBJ1-2; D uncertain. The CDR3 is made up of 15 amino acids. The germline gives CDR1 SEHNR, CDR2 FQNEAQ (reference sequence). V was clipped by 3 bases and J by 4 bases, with 15 bases between them. For the CDR3, the DNA is TGTGCCAGCAGCTTTAGAGAGGACGGACTCTATGGCTACACCTTC. As protein: CASSFREDGLYGYTF.

The genes are TRBV7-9 and TRBJ1-3; possibly TRBD1 for D (6 bases). The CDR3 totals 19 residues. CDR1 is SEHNR and CDR2 is FQNEAQ in the germline V gene (reference sequence). Deletions cut 2 bases from V and 0 bases from J, with 20 bases between. DNA for the CDR3: TGTGCCAGCAGCTTAAATCGGAACAGGGCGAAGACCTCTGGAAACACCATATATTTT. This translates into CASSLNRNRAKTSGNTIYF.

The V gene is TRBV7-3, the J gene TRBJ2-3; TRBD2 agrees at 8 bases. V shed 5 bases and J 4 bases; nucleotides not matched to a gene: 14. The CDR3 contains 17 residues. Germline V gene data show CDR1 as SGHTA and CDR2 as FQGTGA. The CDR3 loop is CASSPLVGAGAPDTQYF. The CDR3 nucleotides read TGTGCCAGCAGCCCCCTGGTGGGAGCGGGGGCCCCAGATACGCAGTATTTT.

The chain couples TRBV7-2 to TRBJ2-7; no clear D. Germline V gene sequence: CDR1 SGHTA, CDR2 FQGNSA. V lost 1 base and J 4 bases, leaving 17 bases between the germline ends. The CDR3 is 16 amino acids. The CDR3 DNA reads TGTGCCAGCAGCTTAGGTCTTTCCCAGCGTCTGTACGAGCAGTACTTC. Its translation is CASSLGLSQRLYEQYF.

The chain links TRBV15 to TRBJ1-2, with 11 bases identical to TRBD1. The CDR3 is 14 residues long. CDR1 is LNHNV and CDR2 is YYDKDF in the germline V gene (reference sequence). V shed 7 bases and J 4 bases; nucleotides not matched to a gene: 5. CDR3 coding DNA: TGTGCCACCACTTGGGGGACAGGGGGCTATGGCTACACCTTC. It specifies CATTWGTGGYGYTF.

The CDR3 loop is CASSSPAAGHGYTF. The CDR3 region has the DNA TGTGCCAGTAGTTCCCCCGCGGCAGGGCATGGCTACACCTTC. This sequence joins TRBV19 and TRBJ1-2; tentative D call: TRBD1 (5 bases). This CDR3 contains 14 residues. The V and J ends lost 5 bases and 6 bases respectively, with 16 bases between them. Germline CDR1 is LNHDA and CDR2 is SQIVND (reference sequence). Complete variable domain (other parts from reference TRBV19 and TRBJ1-2): DGGITQSPKYLFRKEGQNVTLSCEQNLNHDAMYWYRQDPGQGLRLIYYSQIVNDFQKGDIAEGYSVSREKKESFPLTVTSAQKNPTAFYLCASSSPAAGHGYTFGSGTRLTVV.

The V call is TRBV18, the J call TRBJ2-5, with 10 bases fitting TRBD1. This CDR3 contains 17 residues. Germline assignment: CDR1 KGHSH and CDR2 LQKENI. The ends lost 5 bases at V and 4 bases at J; junction bases unmatched: 13. For the CDR3, the DNA is TGTGCCAGCTCATACCTACAACAGGACAGGGGGAGAGAGACCCAGTACTTC. This encodes CASSYLQQDRGRETQYF.

This clone has just one count. The chain recombines TRBV2 with TRBJ1-1; the D gene is possibly TRBD1 (5 bases). CDR1 and CDR2 from the germline V gene are SNHLY and FYNNEI. V lost 2 bases and J lost 11, with 18 bases in between. The CDR3 contains 14 residues. This CDR3 is CASSERRQSRLAFF. CDR3 in DNA: TGTGCCAGCAGTGAACGGCGACAGTCGAGATTGGCTTTCTTT.

The chain has TRBV25-1 and TRBJ1-4; 9 nucleotides line up with TRBD1. Germline assignment: CDR1 MGHDK and CDR2 SYGVNS. The ends lost 2 bases at V and 5 bases at J; junction bases unmatched: 6. The length of the CDR3 is 16 residues. The CDR3 loop is CASSEAGTGWNEKLFF. CDR3 coding DNA: TGTGCCAGCAGTGAAGCCGGGACAGGGTGGAATGAAAAACTGTTTTTT.